Here is one T cell receptor (beta chain) with its context. An end of the junction differs from the germline gene, which may be a read error. This specimen comes from a study of T cell changes during pregnancy in multiple sclerosis. Repertoires were generated with immunoSEQ multiplex PCR, while TCRdb's copy carries only in-frame clones and drops some. The sample lists fewer than 45,000 clones, roughly nine tenths seen once, with around 0.5% in the top ten. The clonotype was recovered from a female donor in good health, enrolled as a control in a pregnancy study. The specimen was CD4+ T cells from peripheral blood mononuclear cells, collected in the third trimester of pregnancy.

CDR3 amino acids: CASSPRRGTGELFF. The CDR3 region has the DNA TGTGCCAGCTCGCCACGTAGGGGAACCGGGGAGCTGTTTTTT. This chain links TRBV18 with TRBJ2-2; D might be TRBD1 (5 bases). CDR3 length equals 14 residues. Germline CDR1 reads KGHSH; CDR2 reads LQKENI.